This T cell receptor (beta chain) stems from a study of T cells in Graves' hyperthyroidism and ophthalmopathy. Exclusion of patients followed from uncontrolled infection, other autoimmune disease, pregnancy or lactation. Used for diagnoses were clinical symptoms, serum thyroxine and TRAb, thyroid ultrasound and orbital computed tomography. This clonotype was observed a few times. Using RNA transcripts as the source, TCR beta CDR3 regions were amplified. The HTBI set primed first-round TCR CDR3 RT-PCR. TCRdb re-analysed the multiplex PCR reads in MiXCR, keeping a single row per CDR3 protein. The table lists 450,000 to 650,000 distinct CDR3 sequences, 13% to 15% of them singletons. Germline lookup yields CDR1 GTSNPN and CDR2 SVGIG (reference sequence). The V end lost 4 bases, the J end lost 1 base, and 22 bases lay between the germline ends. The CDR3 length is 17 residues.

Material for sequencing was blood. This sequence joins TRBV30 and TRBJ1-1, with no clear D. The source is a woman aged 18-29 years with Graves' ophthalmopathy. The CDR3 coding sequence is TGTGCCTGGATCTACAGAAGAATCGGGCTCACGAACACTGAAGCTTTCTTT. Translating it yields CAWIYRRIGLTNTEAFF.